This paragraph covers one TCR beta chain sequence. The sample is drawn from a study of blood T cell repertoires in COVID-19. Study in general: Acute-phase and convalescent COVID-19 samples originated in the United States, Italy and Spain. T cells, B-cell-depleted T cells, or PBMCs supplied cDNA or gDNA.

In the original analysis: Estimated nucleated cell counts came from reference gene primer amplification. Sequencing used immunoSEQ multiplex PCR; TCRdb keeps in-frame clones, though not all of them. The D gene and trimming were derived from the DNA, and the V and J assignments and clone size from that table. The sample carries tens of thousands of clones, 85% recorded once. V dropped 1 base and J dropped 4 bases, with 7 bases sitting between them. The CDR3 consists of 13 residues. Germline loops: CDR1 SGHNT, CDR2 YYREEE (reference sequence). The chain links TRBV5-4 to TRBJ2-3; D is undetermined. The material sequenced was peripheral blood. The clonotype was recovered from a man between 45 and 60 years old with active COVID-19. CDR3 sequence: CASSLPTADTQYF. CDR3 nucleotides: TGTGCCAGCAGCTTGCCCACAGCAGATACGCAGTATTTT.